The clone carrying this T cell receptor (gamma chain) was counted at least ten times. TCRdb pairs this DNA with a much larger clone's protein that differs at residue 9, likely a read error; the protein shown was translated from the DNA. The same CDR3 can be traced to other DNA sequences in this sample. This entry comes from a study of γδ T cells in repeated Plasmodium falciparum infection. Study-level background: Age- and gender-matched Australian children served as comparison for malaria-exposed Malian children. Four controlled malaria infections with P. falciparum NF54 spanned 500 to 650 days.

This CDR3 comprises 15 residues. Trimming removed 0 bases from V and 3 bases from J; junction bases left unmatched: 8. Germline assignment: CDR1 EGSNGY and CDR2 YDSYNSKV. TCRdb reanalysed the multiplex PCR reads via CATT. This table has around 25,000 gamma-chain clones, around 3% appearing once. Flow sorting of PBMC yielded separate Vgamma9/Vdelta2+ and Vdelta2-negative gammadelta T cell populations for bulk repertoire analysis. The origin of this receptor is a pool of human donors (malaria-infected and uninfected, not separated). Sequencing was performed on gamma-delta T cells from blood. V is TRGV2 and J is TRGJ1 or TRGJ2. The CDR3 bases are TGTGCCACCTGGGACGGGCCGCGCCGTTATTATAAGAAACTCTTT. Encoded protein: CATWDGPRRYYKKLF.